A selection of T cell receptor beta chains follows, all from one sample in a study of control samples from healthy donors and cancer patients. TCRdb's table, derived via immunoSEQ multiplex PCR, lists solely in-frame clones and lacks some. Found here are some 190,000 clones; the top ten clones hold 2% to 2.5%. What was sequenced was blood. The receptors here all came from a woman aged 30 to 39 in good health. The CDR3 runs from the conserved cysteine through the conserved F or W. The order of the fields is D gene, V gene, J gene, CDR3 DNA, CDR3 protein. D genes are given only for firm matches.

d_gene: -
v_gene: TRBV7-2
j_gene: TRBJ1-2
CDR3nt: TGTGCCAGCAGCTTTGAGGCGAACAACTATGGCTACACCTTC
CDR3aa: CASSFEANNYGYTF

d_gene: TRBD1
v_gene: TRBV10-3
j_gene: TRBJ1-5
CDR3nt: TGTGCCATCGCTCGGGGAGGGGGCGCGGGTCAGCCCCAGCATTTT
CDR3aa: CAIARGGGAGQPQHF

d_gene: -
v_gene: TRBV6-5
j_gene: TRBJ1-5
CDR3nt: TGTGCCAGCAGTCAGACCGGAGGGGGTCAGCCCCAGCATTTT
CDR3aa: CASSQTGGGQPQHF

d_gene: -
v_gene: TRBV4-3
j_gene: TRBJ2-5
CDR3nt: TGCGCCAGCAGCCAAGATCGGCTAGCGAGCCAAGAGACCCAGTACTTC
CDR3aa: CASSQDRLASQETQYF

d_gene: -
v_gene: TRBV4-3
j_gene: TRBJ1-5
CDR3nt: TGCGCCAGCAGCCAAGGAGGGGGAGCCGCTCAGCCCCAGCATTTT
CDR3aa: CASSQGGGAAQPQHF

d_gene: TRBD1
v_gene: TRBV18
j_gene: TRBJ2-7
CDR3nt: TGTGCCAGCTCACGCTCCCCGGGACAGGGGTCCCTCTTGTCCTACGAGCAGTACTTC
CDR3aa: CASSRSPGQGSLLSYEQYF

d_gene: TRBD1
v_gene: TRBV19
j_gene: TRBJ1-5
CDR3nt: TGTGCCAGTAGCAAGACCGTTACCGGGACAGGCCAGCCCCAGCATTTT
CDR3aa: CASSKTVTGTGQPQHF

d_gene: -
v_gene: TRBV7-2
j_gene: TRBJ2-7
CDR3nt: TGTGCCAGCAGCCCCGGGGCAGGCATTTCCTACGAGCAGTACTTC
CDR3aa: CASSPGAGISYEQYF

d_gene: -
v_gene: TRBV29-1
j_gene: TRBJ1-3
CDR3nt: TGCAGCGTTGAGGGCAACTCTGGAAACACCATATATTTT
CDR3aa: CSVEGNSGNTIYF

d_gene: -
v_gene: TRBV5-1
j_gene: TRBJ1-1
CDR3nt: TGCGCCAGCAGCTTGACAGCAACTTCGCGGGGCCAGGCTTTCTTT
CDR3aa: CASSLTATSRGQAFF

d_gene: -
v_gene: TRBV21-1
j_gene: TRBJ2-7
CDR3nt: TGTGCCAGCAGCAAAGTTGAGGCCACGGCCGAGCAGTACTTC
CDR3aa: CASSKVEATAEQYF

d_gene: -
v_gene: TRBV4-1
j_gene: TRBJ1-1
CDR3nt: TGCGCCAGCAGCCCAGGACAGAGCACTGAAGCTTTCTTT
CDR3aa: CASSPGQSTEAFF

d_gene: TRBD2
v_gene: TRBV30
j_gene: TRBJ2-3
CDR3nt: TGTGCCTGGGTCCCGACTAGCGGGGGGGCTTTTACGCAGTATTTT
CDR3aa: CAWVPTSGGAFTQYF

d_gene: TRBD2
v_gene: TRBV6-2/TRBV6-3
j_gene: TRBJ2-1
CDR3nt: TGTGCCAGCAGTTCCCAGCGGGGCCCCTACAATGAGCAGTTCTTC
CDR3aa: CASSSQRGPYNEQFF

d_gene: -
v_gene: TRBV27
j_gene: TRBJ2-7
CDR3nt: TGTGCCAGCAGTTTAAGTGGCGGGTCTCGTTACGAGCAGTACTTC
CDR3aa: CASSLSGGSRYEQYF

d_gene: TRBD2
v_gene: TRBV9
j_gene: TRBJ2-1
CDR3nt: TGTGCCAGCAGCGTAGCAGCAGCGGGGTCCTACAATGAGCAGTTCTTC
CDR3aa: CASSVAAAGSYNEQFF

d_gene: TRBD2
v_gene: TRBV4-1
j_gene: TRBJ2-1
CDR3nt: TGCGCCAGCAGCCAAGGCCCTAGCGGGTTGGGTGAGCAGTTCTTC
CDR3aa: CASSQGPSGLGEQFF

d_gene: -
v_gene: TRBV3-1/TRBV3-2
j_gene: TRBJ1-1
CDR3nt: TGTGCCAGCAGCCCAAGACGGAACACTGAAGCTTTCTTT
CDR3aa: CASSPRRNTEAFF

d_gene: TRBD2
v_gene: TRBV7-3
j_gene: TRBJ2-5
CDR3nt: TGTGCCAGCAGCCCAGGACTAGCGGGAGTCCAAGAGACCCAGTACTTC
CDR3aa: CASSPGLAGVQETQYF

d_gene: -
v_gene: TRBV5-4
j_gene: TRBJ1-1
CDR3nt: TGTGCCAGCAGCTTCGGAGAGGGCACTGAAGCTTTCTTT
CDR3aa: CASSFGEGTEAFF

d_gene: -
v_gene: TRBV10-2
j_gene: TRBJ1-5
CDR3nt: TGCGCCAGCAGTCCGGGGACCTTTCAGCCCCAGCATTTT
CDR3aa: CASSPGTFQPQHF

d_gene: TRBD1
v_gene: TRBV29-1
j_gene: TRBJ2-7
CDR3nt: TGCAGCGTCGCCGGGACAGGGGCGTCCGGCGAGCAGTACTTC
CDR3aa: CSVAGTGASGEQYF

d_gene: -
v_gene: TRBV7-2
j_gene: TRBJ2-7
CDR3nt: TGTGCCAGCACCCCGACTCACCCCTCGGGGGAGCAGTACTTC
CDR3aa: CASTPTHPSGEQYF

d_gene: -
v_gene: TRBV14
j_gene: TRBJ1-4
CDR3nt: TGTGCCAGCAGCCTCGACAGCTCAAATGAAAAACTGTTTTTT
CDR3aa: CASSLDSSNEKLFF

d_gene: -
v_gene: TRBV9
j_gene: TRBJ1-1
CDR3nt: TGTGCCAGCAGCGCAATCTCAGGGGTAGGGGCAGCTTTCTTT
CDR3aa: CASSAISGVGAAFF

d_gene: TRBD1
v_gene: TRBV7-2
j_gene: TRBJ1-6
CDR3nt: TGTGCCAGCAGCTTAGATCGTCAGGGGGCCAATTCACCCCTCCACTTT
CDR3aa: CASSLDRQGANSPLHF

d_gene: -
v_gene: TRBV12-3/TRBV12-4
j_gene: TRBJ2-2
CDR3nt: TGTGCCAGCATTGGGACCGGGGAGCTGTTTTTT
CDR3aa: CASIGTGELFF

d_gene: -
v_gene: TRBV27
j_gene: TRBJ1-1
CDR3nt: TGTGCCAGCAGTTTACTGGCCAGGGGAAAAACTGAAGCTTTCTTT
CDR3aa: CASSLLARGKTEAFF

d_gene: -
v_gene: TRBV7-6
j_gene: TRBJ2-7
CDR3nt: TGTGCCAGCAGCTCAGGACACCGCTACGAGCAGTACTTC
CDR3aa: CASSSGHRYEQYF

d_gene: -
v_gene: TRBV12-3/TRBV12-4
j_gene: TRBJ1-4
CDR3nt: TGTGCCAGCCGGGAGGCTACTAATGAAAAACTGTTTTTT
CDR3aa: CASREATNEKLFF

d_gene: TRBD2
v_gene: TRBV11-2
j_gene: TRBJ2-7
CDR3nt: TGTGCCAGCAGCTCACAGGGACTAGCGGGGTACGAGCAGTACTTC
CDR3aa: CASSSQGLAGYEQYF

d_gene: TRBD2
v_gene: TRBV4-1
j_gene: TRBJ2-5
CDR3nt: TGCGCCAGCAGCGCGGGGGGGCCGGAGACCCAGTACTTC
CDR3aa: CASSAGGPETQYF

d_gene: -
v_gene: TRBV12-3/TRBV12-4
j_gene: TRBJ2-3
CDR3nt: TGTGCCAGCAGTGGCGGTAGCGGAGATACGCAGTATTTT
CDR3aa: CASSGGSGDTQYF

d_gene: TRBD1
v_gene: TRBV29-1
j_gene: TRBJ1-2
CDR3nt: TGCAGCGTTTTGACAGGGGAGAGCTATGGCTACACCTTC
CDR3aa: CSVLTGESYGYTF

d_gene: TRBD1
v_gene: TRBV7-2
j_gene: TRBJ2-3
CDR3nt: TGTGCCAGCAGCTACGACAGGGATGATACGCAGTATTTT
CDR3aa: CASSYDRDDTQYF

d_gene: -
v_gene: TRBV5-8
j_gene: TRBJ1-5
CDR3nt: TGTGCCAGCAGCTTGGCGCGGGCAGGGGTAACGAGCAATCAGCCCCAGCATTTT
CDR3aa: CASSLARAGVTSNQPQHF

d_gene: -
v_gene: TRBV4-3
j_gene: TRBJ1-1
CDR3nt: TGCGCCAGCAGCCAAGATCCCTCCCTATGGCCGCCTATGAACACTGAAGCTTTCTTT
CDR3aa: CASSQDPSLWPPMNTEAFF

d_gene: -
v_gene: TRBV10-3
j_gene: TRBJ2-6
CDR3nt: TGTGCCATCAGGAAGGGGGCTGGGGCCAACGTCCTGACTTTC
CDR3aa: CAIRKGAGANVLTF

d_gene: -
v_gene: TRBV2
j_gene: TRBJ1-2
CDR3nt: TGTGCCAGCAGACGGAACTCCGATGGCTACACCTTC
CDR3aa: CASRRNSDGYTF

d_gene: -
v_gene: TRBV5-5
j_gene: TRBJ1-5
CDR3nt: TGTGCCAGCAGCTTGTACGAGTATAGCAATCAGCCCCAGCATTTT
CDR3aa: CASSLYEYSNQPQHF

d_gene: -
v_gene: TRBV18
j_gene: TRBJ1-4
CDR3nt: TGTGCCAGCCGTTCCGTCACAACTAATGAAAAACTGTTTTTT
CDR3aa: CASRSVTTNEKLFF